This is a list of T cell receptor beta chains from one sample in a study of T-cell reconstitution after alpha-beta-depleted transplantation in children. Using its own MiXCR run on the PCR reads, TCRdb lists one record per CDR3 protein. The table has about 22,000 distinct CDR3 sequences, about a tenth seen once. Sequenced here: PBMCs from the stem cell graft donor, sampled from the stem cell graft. These TCRs come from a human donor who donated a stem cell graft to a child with chronic granulomatous disease. CDR3s include the opening cysteine and the closing phenylalanine or tryptophan. A D gene is named only where the DNA matches it firmly. Clone size is given for some rows only: seen once, a few or many times, or a class if the clone is expanded.

TRBV7-9	TRBJ2-3	many	.	CASSSGEGQNSRNTQYF	TGTGCCAGCAGCTCGGGGGAGGGACAAAACAGCCGGAATACGCAGTATTTT
TRBV3-1	TRBJ1-3	many	.	CASSQEVLRTVSGNTIYF	TGTGCCAGCAGCCAAGAGGTCCTACGGACTGTCTCTGGAAACACCATATATTTT
TRBV15	TRBJ2-1	many	TRBD1	CATSKPRTGGMNEQFF	TGTGCCACCAGCAAACCCCGGACAGGGGGAATGAATGAGCAGTTCTTC
TRBV5-1	TRBJ2-1	many	TRBD1	CASSLGTGVDNEQFF	TGCGCCAGCAGCTTGGGGACAGGGGTAGACAATGAGCAGTTCTTC
TRBV3-1	TRBJ2-4	many	TRBD2	CASSQDQAGLYLPEAKNIQYF	TGTGCCAGCAGCCAAGATCAGGCGGGACTATACCTTCCTGAAGCCAAAAACATTCAGTACTTC
TRBV6-2/TRBV6-3	TRBJ2-1	.	.	CASSYGGLNNEQFF	TGTGCCAGCAGTTACGGAGGCTTGAACAATGAGCAGTTCTTC
TRBV12-3/TRBV12-4	TRBJ2-7	few	TRBD1	CASSAGTESYEQYF	TGTGCCAGCAGTGCCGGGACAGAGTCCTACGAGCAGTACTTC
TRBV20-1	TRBJ2-7	many	.	CSVRGGESPYEQYF	TGCAGTGTTCGCGGAGGGGAGTCCCCCTACGAGCAGTACTTC
TRBV5-5	TRBJ1-1	many	TRBD1	CASSPDRVAFF	TGTGCCAGCAGCCCGGACAGGGTAGCTTTCTTT
TRBV6-5	TRBJ2-1	many	TRBD2	CASSYGVAGSSEQFF	TGTGCCAGCAGTTACGGGGTAGCGGGTTCTAGTGAGCAGTTCTTC
TRBV20-1	TRBJ2-7	many	.	CSGGYEQYF	TGCAGTGGTGGGTACGAGCAGTACTTC
TRBV7-2	TRBJ2-3	many	TRBD2	CASSPRTSGGVAQYF	TGTGCCAGCAGCCCCCGGACTAGCGGGGGGGTAGCGCAGTATTTT
TRBV19	TRBJ2-1	many	.	CASSMGGGGYNEQFF	TGTGCCAGTAGTATGGGGGGTGGAGGCTACAATGAGCAGTTCTTC
TRBV25-1	TRBJ2-1	many	.	CASSDSGSYNEQFF	TGTGCCAGCAGTGATTCGGGATCATACAATGAGCAGTTCTTC
TRBV7-8	TRBJ1-2	many	TRBD1	CASSSTGANYGYTF	TGTGCCAGCAGCTCGACAGGGGCTAACTATGGCTACACCTTC
TRBV15	TRBJ1-1	many	TRBD1	CATSRGRGPTEAFF	TGTGCCACCAGCAGAGGGAGGGGGCCGACTGAAGCTTTCTTT
TRBV28	TRBJ1-6	many	.	CASSLSTTPLHF	TGTGCCAGCAGTTTATCAACAACACCCCTCCACTTT
TRBV5-1	TRBJ2-1	many	.	CASSLRGGEQFF	TGCGCCAGCAGCTTGAGGGGAGGTGAGCAGTTCTTC
TRBV2	TRBJ1-5	.	TRBD1	CASSWTGGSNQPQHF	TGTGCCAGCAGCTGGACAGGGGGGAGCAATCAGCCCCAGCATTTT
TRBV7-2	TRBJ2-1	many	TRBD2	CASKRGSGRGEQFF	TGTGCCAGCAAGCGGGGCAGCGGGAGAGGTGAGCAGTTCTTC
TRBV12-3/TRBV12-4	TRBJ1-4	many	.	CASSLASGLANEKLFF	TGTGCCAGCAGTTTAGCGTCGGGGCTAGCTAATGAAAAACTGTTTTTT
TRBV27	TRBJ1-5	many	.	CASSFTRRGQPQHF	TGTGCCAGCAGTTTCACAAGGCGGGGGCAGCCCCAGCATTTT
TRBV12-3/TRBV12-4	TRBJ2-1	many	.	CASSFFGKGSYNEQFF	TGTGCCAGCAGTTTTTTTGGGAAGGGCTCCTACAATGAGCAGTTCTTC
TRBV2	TRBJ1-2	few	.	CASEGSTGSYGYTF	TGTGCCAGCGAGGGTAGCACAGGCTCCTATGGCTACACCTTC
TRBV29-1	TRBJ1-2	many	.	CSVVGQSGYTF	TGCAGCGTCGTTGGACAGTCTGGCTACACCTTC
TRBV27	TRBJ1-1	few	.	CASSLNQGIHTEAFF	TGTGCCAGCAGTCTCAACCAGGGGATTCACACTGAAGCTTTCTTT
TRBV7-2	TRBJ2-7	many	TRBD2	CASRHTSGGELYEQYF	TGTGCCAGCAGGCACACTAGCGGGGGGGAACTCTACGAGCAGTACTTC
TRBV20-1	TRBJ2-5	many	.	CSVTFQETQYF	TGCAGTGTAACCTTCCAAGAGACCCAGTACTTC
TRBV5-5	TRBJ1-4	many	.	CASSLVLGVTNEKLFF	TGTGCCAGCAGCTTGGTACTTGGTGTTACTAATGAAAAACTGTTTTTT
TRBV19	TRBJ2-3	.	TRBD2	CASSTLLGTTSSTDTQYF	TGTGCCAGTAGTACCCTCCTCGGGACTACCTCTAGCACAGATACGCAGTATTTT
TRBV5-1	TRBJ1-1	many	TRBD1	CASSLPGQGGNTEAFF	TGCGCCAGCAGCTTGCCTGGACAGGGGGGGAACACTGAAGCTTTCTTT
TRBV29-1	TRBJ2-3	many	.	CSVSGSLSTDTQYF	TGCAGCGTTTCGGGGAGCCTGAGCACAGATACGCAGTATTTT
TRBV3-1	TRBJ2-7	many	.	CASSQHKRGEQYF	TGTGCCAGCAGCCAACATAAGAGGGGCGAGCAGTACTTC
TRBV4-2	TRBJ2-3	.	.	CASSQATAPDTQYF	TGTGCCAGCAGCCAAGCTACCGCGCCAGATACGCAGTATTTT
TRBV28	TRBJ1-1	many	TRBD1	CASRMSAGGVNTEAFF	TGTGCCAGCAGGATGTCAGCAGGGGGCGTAAACACTGAAGCTTTCTTT
TRBV7-3	TRBJ2-3	many	.	CASSSRQGTDTQYF	TGTGCCAGCAGCTCTCGACAGGGCACAGATACGCAGTATTTT
TRBV20-1	TRBJ2-7	many	TRBD1	CSADRESSYEQYF	TGCAGTGCGGACAGGGAAAGCTCCTACGAGCAGTACTTC
TRBV12-3/TRBV12-4	TRBJ1-6	many	.	CASSFGGMDSPLHF	TGTGCCAGCAGTTTCGGGGGAATGGACTCACCCCTCCACTTT
TRBV20-1	TRBJ2-3	many	.	CSASRNGGRTDTQYF	TGCAGTGCTTCCCGGAATGGGGGGAGGACAGATACGCAGTATTTT
TRBV12-3/TRBV12-4	TRBJ2-7	many	.	CASSNRAEYEQYF	TGTGCCAGCAGTAACAGGGCCGAATACGAGCAGTACTTC
TRBV7-9	TRBJ2-1	many	TRBD2	CASRNGEGNEQFF	TGTGCCAGCAGAAATGGGGAGGGCAATGAGCAGTTCTTC
TRBV28	TRBJ1-2	many	TRBD1	CASSSGTGFYGYTF	TGTGCCAGCAGTTCCGGGACAGGCTTCTATGGCTACACCTTC
TRBV18	TRBJ1-2	many	.	CASSPDRYYGYTF	TGTGCCAGCTCACCAGACAGATACTATGGCTACACCTTC
TRBV24-1	TRBJ1-5	many	.	CATSENRVGNQPQHF	TGTGCCACCAGTGAAAACAGGGTAGGCAATCAGCCCCAGCATTTT
TRBV5-5	TRBJ2-7	many	.	CASSLIPGSMGSYEQYF	TGTGCCAGCAGCTTAATTCCAGGGTCGATGGGTTCCTACGAGCAGTACTTC
TRBV15	TRBJ2-7	many	.	CATSPGSGSYEQYF	TGTGCCACCAGCCCCGGGAGTGGGTCCTACGAGCAGTACTTC
TRBV20-1	TRBJ2-1	many	TRBD2	CSAVAGGSYNEQFF	TGCAGTGCGGTAGCGGGGGGCTCCTACAATGAGCAGTTCTTC
TRBV10-3	TRBJ2-5	many	.	CAISEGSQETQYF	TGTGCCATCAGTGAGGGCAGCCAAGAGACCCAGTACTTC
TRBV9	TRBJ2-2	many	TRBD1	CASRGQGNTGELFF	TGTGCCAGCAGAGGACAGGGAAATACCGGGGAGCTGTTTTTT
TRBV7-6	TRBJ2-5	many	.	CASSLSGSGVGETQYF	TGTGCCAGCAGCTTATCGGGATCGGGGGTAGGAGAGACCCAGTACTTC
TRBV7-3	TRBJ1-3	many	.	CASSPRPLWEGGNTIYF	TGTGCCAGCAGCCCTAGGCCGTTGTGGGAAGGAGGAAACACCATATATTTT
TRBV13	TRBJ2-3	many	.	CASKVAQSADTQYF	TGTGCCAGCAAGGTGGCCCAAAGCGCAGATACGCAGTATTTT
TRBV7-2	TRBJ1-3	many	.	CASSHGQYHSGNTIYF	TGTGCCAGCAGCCACGGACAGTACCACTCTGGAAACACCATATATTTT
TRBV6-5	TRBJ1-5	many	.	CASSGTRARGQPQHF	TGTGCCAGTTCAGGGACCAGGGCTAGAGGGCAGCCCCAGCATTTT
TRBV12-3/TRBV12-4	TRBJ2-1	many	.	CASRPLEGVPYNEQFF	TGTGCCAGCAGGCCACTAGAGGGGGTACCCTACAATGAGCAGTTCTTC